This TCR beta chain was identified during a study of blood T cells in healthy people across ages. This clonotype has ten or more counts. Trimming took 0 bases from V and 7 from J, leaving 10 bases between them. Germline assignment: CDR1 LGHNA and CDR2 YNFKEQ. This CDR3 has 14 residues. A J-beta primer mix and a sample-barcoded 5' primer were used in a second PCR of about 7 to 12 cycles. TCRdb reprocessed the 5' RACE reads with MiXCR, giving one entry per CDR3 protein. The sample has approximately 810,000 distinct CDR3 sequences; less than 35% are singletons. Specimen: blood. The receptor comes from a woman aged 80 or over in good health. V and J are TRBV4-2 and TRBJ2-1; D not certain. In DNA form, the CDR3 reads TGTGCCAGCAGCCAAGATCTCAATATGAATGAGCAGTTCTTC. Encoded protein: CASSQDLNMNEQFF.